The source of this T cell receptor (beta chain) is a study of T-cell memory formation after mild COVID-19. Study-wide background: Largely, TCR clusters stayed within a single donor.

As concerns this clonotype: The antigen is not known.

5'RACE with constant-segment primers built TCRalpha and TCRbeta cDNA libraries with UMIs. One entry per CDR3 protein results from TCRdb running MiXCR on the 5' RACE reads. The sample lists tens of thousands of distinct CDR3 sequences, roughly 17% occurring once. V shed 7 bases, J shed 11 bases, and the junction held 10 bases outside the gene matches. Germline V CDR1 and CDR2: GTSNPN, SVGIG (reference sequence). The CDR3 spans 11 residues. Study findings and constraints: The main location of contracting CD4+ clones was CM and EM, and that of contracting CD8+ clones was EMRA. Clones contracting over day 15 to 85 were CD4/CD8 balanced, with later expanders leaning CD4+.

Sample: PBMCs or a T cell subset sorted from them (not recorded which). The source is an adult woman who had mild COVID-19 (a few samples of this study predate the infection). Cell type and time point are not known. The chain carries TRBV30 and TRBJ2-7, with 8 nucleotides matching TRBD2. CDR3 nucleotides: TGTGCCTTGTGGGGCGGGGGGCAGAAGTACTTC. Translation gives CALWGGGQKYF.